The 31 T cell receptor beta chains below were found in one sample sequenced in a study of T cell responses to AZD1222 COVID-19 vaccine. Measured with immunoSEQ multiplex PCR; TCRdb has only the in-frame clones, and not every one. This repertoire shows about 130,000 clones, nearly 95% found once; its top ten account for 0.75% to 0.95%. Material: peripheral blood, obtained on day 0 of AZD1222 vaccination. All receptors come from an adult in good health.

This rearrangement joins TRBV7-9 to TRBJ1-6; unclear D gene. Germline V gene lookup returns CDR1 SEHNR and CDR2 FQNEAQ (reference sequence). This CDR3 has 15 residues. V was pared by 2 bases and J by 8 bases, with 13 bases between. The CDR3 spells CASSLNNGGYSPLHF. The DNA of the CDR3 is TGTGCCAGCAGCTTAAATAATGGAGGGTATTCACCCCTCCACTTT.

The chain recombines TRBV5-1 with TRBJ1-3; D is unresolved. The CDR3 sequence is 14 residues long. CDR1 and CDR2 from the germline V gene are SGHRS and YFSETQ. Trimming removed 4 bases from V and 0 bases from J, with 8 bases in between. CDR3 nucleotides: TGCGCCAGCAGCCTCGACACCTCTGGAAACACCATATATTTT. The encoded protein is CASSLDTSGNTIYF.

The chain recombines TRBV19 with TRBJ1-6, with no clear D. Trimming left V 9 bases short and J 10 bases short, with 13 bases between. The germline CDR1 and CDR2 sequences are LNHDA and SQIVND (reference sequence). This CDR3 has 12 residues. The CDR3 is CASPVVESPLHF. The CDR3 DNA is TGTGCCAGCCCTGTAGTCGAGTCACCCCTCCACTTT.

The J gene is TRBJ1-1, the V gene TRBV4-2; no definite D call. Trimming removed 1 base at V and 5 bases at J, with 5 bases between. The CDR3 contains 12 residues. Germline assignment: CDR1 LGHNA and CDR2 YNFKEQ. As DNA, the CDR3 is TGTGCCAGCAGCCAAGGGTGGACTGAAGCTTTCTTT. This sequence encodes CASSQGWTEAFF.

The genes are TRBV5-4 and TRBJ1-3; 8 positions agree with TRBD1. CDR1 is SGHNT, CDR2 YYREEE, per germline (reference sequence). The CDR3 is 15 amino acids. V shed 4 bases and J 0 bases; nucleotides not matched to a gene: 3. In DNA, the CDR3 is TGTGCCAGCAGCAAAGGACAGGGCTCTGGAAACACCATATATTTT. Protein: CASSKGQGSGNTIYF.

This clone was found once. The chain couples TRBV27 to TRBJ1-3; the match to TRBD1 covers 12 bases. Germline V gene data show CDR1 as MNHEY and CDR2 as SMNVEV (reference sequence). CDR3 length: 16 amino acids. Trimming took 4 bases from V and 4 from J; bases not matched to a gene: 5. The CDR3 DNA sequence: TGTGCCAGCAGTTCGGGACAGGGGGCGCCGGGAAACACCATATATTTT. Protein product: CASSSGQGAPGNTIYF.

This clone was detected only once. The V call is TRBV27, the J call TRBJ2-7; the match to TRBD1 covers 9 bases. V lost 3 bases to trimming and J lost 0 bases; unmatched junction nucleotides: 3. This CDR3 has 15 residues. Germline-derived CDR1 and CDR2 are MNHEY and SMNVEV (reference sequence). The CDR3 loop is CASSFGTGSSYEQYF. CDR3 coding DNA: TGTGCCAGCAGTTTTGGGACAGGGAGCTCCTACGAGCAGTACTTC.

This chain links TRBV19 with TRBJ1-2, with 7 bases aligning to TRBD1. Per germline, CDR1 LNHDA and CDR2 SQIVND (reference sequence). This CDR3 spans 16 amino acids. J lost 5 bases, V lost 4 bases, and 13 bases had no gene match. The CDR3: CASSRDRAPDWYGYTF. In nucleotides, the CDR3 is TGTGCCAGTAGTAGGGACAGAGCTCCCGACTGGTATGGCTACACCTTC.

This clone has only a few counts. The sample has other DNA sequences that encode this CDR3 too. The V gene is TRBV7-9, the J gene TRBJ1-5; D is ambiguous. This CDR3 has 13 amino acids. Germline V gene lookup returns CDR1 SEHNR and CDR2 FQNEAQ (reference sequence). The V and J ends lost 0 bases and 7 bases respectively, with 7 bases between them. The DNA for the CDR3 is TGTGCCAGCAGCTTAGCGGAAGGACAGCCCCAGCATTTT. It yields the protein CASSLAEGQPQHF.

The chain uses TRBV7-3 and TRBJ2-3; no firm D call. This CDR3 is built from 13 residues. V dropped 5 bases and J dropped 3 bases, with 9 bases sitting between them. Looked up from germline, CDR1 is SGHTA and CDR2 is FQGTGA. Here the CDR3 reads CASSPTGTDTQYF. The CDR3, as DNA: TGTGCCAGCAGCCCAACCGGGACAGATACGCAGTATTTT.

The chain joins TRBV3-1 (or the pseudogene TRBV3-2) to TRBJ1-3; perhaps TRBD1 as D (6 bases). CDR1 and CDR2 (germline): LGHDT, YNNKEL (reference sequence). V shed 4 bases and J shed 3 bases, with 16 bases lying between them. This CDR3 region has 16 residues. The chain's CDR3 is CASSPHPGEGGNTIYF. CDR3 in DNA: TGTGCCAGCAGCCCCCATCCAGGGGAAGGTGGAAACACCATATATTTT.

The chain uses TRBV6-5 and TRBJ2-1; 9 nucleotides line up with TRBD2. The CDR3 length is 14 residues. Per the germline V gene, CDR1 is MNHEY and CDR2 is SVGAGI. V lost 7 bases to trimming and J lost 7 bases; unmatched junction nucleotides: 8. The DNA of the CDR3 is TGTGCCAGCAACCCGAGCGGGGGGCAAAATGAGCAGTTCTTC. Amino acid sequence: CASNPSGGQNEQFF.

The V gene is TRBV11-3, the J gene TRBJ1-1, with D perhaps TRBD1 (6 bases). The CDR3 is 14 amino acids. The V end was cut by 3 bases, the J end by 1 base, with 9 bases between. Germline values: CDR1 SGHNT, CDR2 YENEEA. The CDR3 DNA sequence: TGTGCCAGCAGCTTCGACAGGACGAACACTGAAGCTTTCTTT. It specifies CASSFDRTNTEAFF.

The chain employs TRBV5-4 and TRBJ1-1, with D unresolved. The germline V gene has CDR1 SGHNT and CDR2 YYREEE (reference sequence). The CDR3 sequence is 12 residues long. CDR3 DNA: TGTGCTTACAACCAGCTTAACACTGAAGCTTTCTTT. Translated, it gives CAYNQLNTEAFF.

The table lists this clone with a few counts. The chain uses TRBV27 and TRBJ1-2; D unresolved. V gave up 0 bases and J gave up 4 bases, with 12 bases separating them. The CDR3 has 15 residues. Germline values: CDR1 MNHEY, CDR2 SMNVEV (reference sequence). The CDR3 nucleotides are TGTGCCAGCAGTTTATCGGCCGCCTCGGTCTATGGCTACACCTTC. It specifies CASSLSAASVYGYTF.

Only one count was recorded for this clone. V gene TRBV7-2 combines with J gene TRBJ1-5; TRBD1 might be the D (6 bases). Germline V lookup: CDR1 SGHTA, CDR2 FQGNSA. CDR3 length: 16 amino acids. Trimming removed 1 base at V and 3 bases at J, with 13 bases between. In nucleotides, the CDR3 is TGTGCCAGCAGCTTAGTGGGAGGGGGAATCAATCAGCCCCAGCATTTT. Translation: CASSLVGGGINQPQHF.

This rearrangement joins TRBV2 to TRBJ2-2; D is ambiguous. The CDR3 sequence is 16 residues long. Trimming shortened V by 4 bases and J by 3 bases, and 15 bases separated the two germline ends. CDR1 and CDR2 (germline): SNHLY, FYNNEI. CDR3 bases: TGTGCCAGCAGTGCTGTACATATATCATACACCGGGGAGCTGTTTTTT. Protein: CASSAVHISYTGELFF.

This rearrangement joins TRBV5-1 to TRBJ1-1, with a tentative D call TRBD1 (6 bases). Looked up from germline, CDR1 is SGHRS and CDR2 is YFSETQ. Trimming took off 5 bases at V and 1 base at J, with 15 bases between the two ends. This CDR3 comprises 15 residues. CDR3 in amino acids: CASRPSPGQNTEAFF. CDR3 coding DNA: TGCGCCAGCAGGCCAAGCCCGGGACAGAACACTGAAGCTTTCTTT.

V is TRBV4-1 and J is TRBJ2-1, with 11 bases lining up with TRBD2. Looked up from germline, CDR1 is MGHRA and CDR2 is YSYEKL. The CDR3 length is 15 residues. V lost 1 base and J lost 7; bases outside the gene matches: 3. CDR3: CASSQVAGGWNEQFF. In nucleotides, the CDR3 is TGCGCCAGCAGCCAAGTAGCGGGGGGGTGGAATGAGCAGTTCTTC.

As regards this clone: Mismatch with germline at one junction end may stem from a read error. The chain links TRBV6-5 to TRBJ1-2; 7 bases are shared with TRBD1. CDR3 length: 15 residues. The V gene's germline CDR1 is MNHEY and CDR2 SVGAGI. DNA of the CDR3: TGTGCCTGCAGGGACAGTCGCTTTTTTAACTATGGCTACACCTTC. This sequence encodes CACRDSRFFNYGYTF.

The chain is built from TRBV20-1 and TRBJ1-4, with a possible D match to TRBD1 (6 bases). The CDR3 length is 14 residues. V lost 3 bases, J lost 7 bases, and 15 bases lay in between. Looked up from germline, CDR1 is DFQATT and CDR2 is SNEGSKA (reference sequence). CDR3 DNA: TGCAGTGCTAGTCGGCTGGGGGCTGGTGAAAAACTGTTTTTT. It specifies CSASRLGAGEKLFF.

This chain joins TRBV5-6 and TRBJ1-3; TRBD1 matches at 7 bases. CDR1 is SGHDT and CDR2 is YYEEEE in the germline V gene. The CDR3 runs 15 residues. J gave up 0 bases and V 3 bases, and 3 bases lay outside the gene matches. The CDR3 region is CASSSTGNSGNTIYF. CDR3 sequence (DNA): TGTGCCAGCAGCTCGACAGGGAACTCTGGAAACACCATATATTTT.

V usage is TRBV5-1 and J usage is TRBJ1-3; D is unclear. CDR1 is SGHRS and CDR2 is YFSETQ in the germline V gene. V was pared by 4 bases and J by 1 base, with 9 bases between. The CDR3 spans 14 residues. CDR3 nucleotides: TGCGCCAGCAGCCCCTCCGGATCTGGAAACACCATATATTTT. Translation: CASSPSGSGNTIYF.

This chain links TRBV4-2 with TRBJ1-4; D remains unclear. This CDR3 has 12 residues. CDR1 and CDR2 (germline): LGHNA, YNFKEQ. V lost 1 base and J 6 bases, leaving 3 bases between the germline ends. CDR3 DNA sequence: TGTGCCAGCAGCCAAGGAGATGAAAAACTGTTTTTT. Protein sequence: CASSQGDEKLFF.

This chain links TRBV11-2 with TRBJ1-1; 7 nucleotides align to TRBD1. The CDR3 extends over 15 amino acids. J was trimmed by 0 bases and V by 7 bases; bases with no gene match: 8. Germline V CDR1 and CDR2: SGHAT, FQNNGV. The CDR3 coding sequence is TGTGCCAGCAACCCCTCCGGGACAGTGAACACTGAAGCTTTCTTT. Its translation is CASNPSGTVNTEAFF.

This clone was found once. CDR3: CASSLVGYEAFF. The DNA of the CDR3 is TGTGCCAGCAGCTTGGTCGGTTATGAAGCTTTCTTT. The rearrangement joins TRBV14 to TRBJ1-1; D is unresolved. The V gene's germline CDR1 is SGHDN and CDR2 FVKESK. Trimming stripped 5 bases from V and 7 bases from J, with 11 bases between. The CDR3 totals 12 residues. Using reference TRBV14 and TRBJ1-1 for the parts outside the CDR3, the full variable domain is EAGVTQFPSHSVIEKGQTVTLRCDPISGHDNLYWYRRVMGKEIKFLLHFVKESKQDESGMPNNRFLAERTGGTYSTLKVQPAELEDSGVYFCASSLVGYEAFFGQGTRLTVV.

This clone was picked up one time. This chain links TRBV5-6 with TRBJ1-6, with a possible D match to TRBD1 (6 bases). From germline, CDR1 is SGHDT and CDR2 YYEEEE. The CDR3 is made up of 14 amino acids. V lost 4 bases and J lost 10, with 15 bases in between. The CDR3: CASSQTGYESPLHF. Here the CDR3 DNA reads TGTGCCAGCAGCCAAACAGGGTATGAGTCACCCCTCCACTTT. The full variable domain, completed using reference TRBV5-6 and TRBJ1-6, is DAGVTQSPTHLIKTRGQQVTLRCSPKSGHDTVSWYQQALGQGPQFIFQYYEEEERQRGNFPDRFSGHQFPNYSSELNVNALLLGDSALYLCASSQTGYESPLHFGNGTRLTVT.

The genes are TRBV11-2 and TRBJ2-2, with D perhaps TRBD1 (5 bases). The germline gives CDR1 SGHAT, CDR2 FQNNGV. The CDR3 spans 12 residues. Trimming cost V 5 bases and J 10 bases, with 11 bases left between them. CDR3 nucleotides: TGTGCCAGCAGCGCCGGACATGTGGAGCTGTTTTTT. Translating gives CASSAGHVELFF.

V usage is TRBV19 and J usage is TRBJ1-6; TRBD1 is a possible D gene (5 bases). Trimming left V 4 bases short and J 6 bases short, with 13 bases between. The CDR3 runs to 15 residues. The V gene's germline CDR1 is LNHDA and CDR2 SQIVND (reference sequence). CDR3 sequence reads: CASSNAGAGNSPLHF. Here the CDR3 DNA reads TGTGCCAGTAGTAACGCTGGGGCAGGTAATTCACCCCTCCACTTT. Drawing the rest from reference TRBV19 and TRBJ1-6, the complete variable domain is DGGITQSPKYLFRKEGQNVTLSCEQNLNHDAMYWYRQDPGQGLRLIYYSQIVNDFQKGDIAEGYSVSREKKESFPLTVTSAQKNPTAFYLCASSNAGAGNSPLHFGNGTRLTVT.

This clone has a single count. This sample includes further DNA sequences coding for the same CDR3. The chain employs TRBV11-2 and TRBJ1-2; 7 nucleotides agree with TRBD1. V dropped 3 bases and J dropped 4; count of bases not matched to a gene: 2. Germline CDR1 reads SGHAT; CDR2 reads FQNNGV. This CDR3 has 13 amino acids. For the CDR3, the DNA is TGTGCCAGCAGCTTCCCAGGGGGCTATGGCTACACCTTC. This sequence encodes CASSFPGGYGYTF. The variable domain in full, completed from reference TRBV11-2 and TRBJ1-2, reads EAGVAQSPRYKIIEKRQSVAFWCNPISGHATLYWYQQILGQGPKLLIQFQNNGVVDDSQLPKDRFSAERLKGVDSTLKIQPAKLEDSAVYLCASSFPGGYGYTFGSGTRLTVV.

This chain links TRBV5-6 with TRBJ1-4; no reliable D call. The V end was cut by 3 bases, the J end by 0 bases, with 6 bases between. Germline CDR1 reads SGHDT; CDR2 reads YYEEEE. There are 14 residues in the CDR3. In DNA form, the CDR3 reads TGTGCCAGCAGCTCCGATGCAACTAATGAAAAACTGTTTTTT. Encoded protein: CASSSDATNEKLFF.